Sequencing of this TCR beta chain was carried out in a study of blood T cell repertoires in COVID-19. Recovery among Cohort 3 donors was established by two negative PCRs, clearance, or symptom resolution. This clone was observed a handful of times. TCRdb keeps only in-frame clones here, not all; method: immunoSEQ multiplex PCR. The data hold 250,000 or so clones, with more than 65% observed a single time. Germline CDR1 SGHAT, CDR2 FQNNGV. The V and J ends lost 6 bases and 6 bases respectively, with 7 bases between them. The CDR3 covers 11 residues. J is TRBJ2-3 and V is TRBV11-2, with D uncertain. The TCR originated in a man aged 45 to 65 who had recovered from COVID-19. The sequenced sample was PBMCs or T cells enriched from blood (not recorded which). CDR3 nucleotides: TGTGCCAGCAGTTCGTCGGATACGCAGTATTTT. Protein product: CASSSSDTQYF.